This entry lists 20 T cell receptor beta chains sequenced from one sample in a study of tumor and adjacent non-tumor tissue in lung cancer listed by TCRdb under 2018. Libraries were prepared through multiplex PCR. Sequencer: Illumina HiSeq 2500. TCRbeta libraries were constructed through three rounds of nested PCR with primers (Table S4) according to protocols adapted from ARM-PCR. TCRdb trimmed the raw reads at Q25, called clones with MiXCR and kept productive beta chains. Rows with a matching CDR3 protein are joined into one entry that keeps the most common DNA and genes. The sample yields roughly 200,000 distinct CDR3 sequences; roughly 70% were counted once. The biggest ten clones account for 25% of the sample. RNA was isolated from bulk, unsorted tissue, and RNA quality was assessed with a NanoDrop ND-1000 and an Agilent 2100. What was sequenced was lung tumor tissue. All receptors derive from a man in his 60s with non-small cell lung cancer.

This clonotype was counted a single time. Being one base from a much bigger clone, this may be a read error. The chain has TRBV12-3 or TRBV12-4 and TRBJ1-4; D may be TRBD1 (5 bases). This CDR3 spans 16 amino acids. The V gene lost 4 bases and the J gene lost 7 bases, with 19 bases spanning the gap. The CDR3 coding sequence is TGTGCCAGCAGTTCCACCCGGAGAGGGACGCCTGAAAAACTGTTTTTT. Translated: CASSSTRRGTPEKLFF.

Notes on this clonotype: At one boundary the junction diverges from the germline segment, which might be a read error. This chain connects TRBV20-1 to TRBJ2-1; 8 positions agree with TRBD2. Germline CDR1 DFQATT, CDR2 SNEGSKA (reference sequence). This CDR3 is built from 15 residues. The CDR3 bases are TGCAGTGCTAGAAAAACTAGCGGTGTTGCCAATGAGCAGTTCTTT. The encoded protein is CSARKTSGVANEQFF.

The count of this clonotype is one. The J gene is TRBJ2-5, the V gene TRBV11-3, with D maybe TRBD2 (5 bases). CDR1 and CDR2 from the germline V gene are SGHNT and YENEEA. V was pared by 1 base and J by 4 bases, with 13 bases between. The CDR3 loop spans 15 amino acids. The CDR3 DNA follows: TGTGCCAGCAGCTTAGGCAGACTAACGAGAGAGACCCAGTACTTC. Protein product: CASSLGRLTRETQYF.

The chain employs TRBV7-8 and TRBJ2-1; TRBD2 is a possible D gene (5 bases). This CDR3 comprises 13 residues. Germline V gene data show CDR1 as SGHVS and CDR2 as FQNEAQ. V dropped 2 bases and J dropped 12 bases, with 14 bases sitting between them. The CDR3 loop reads CASSLQVARGQFF. The CDR3 DNA sequence: TGTGCCAGCAGCTTACAGGTAGCCCGGGGGCAGTTCTTC.

On this clonotype: This sequence may be a read error, since a much larger clone differs from it by one base. The chain couples TRBV20-1 to TRBJ2-7, with D perhaps TRBD2 (5 bases). The germline V gene encodes CDR1 DFQATT and CDR2 SNEGSKA (reference sequence). The CDR3 loop spans 15 amino acids. V lost 2 bases and J lost 2, with 16 bases in between. CDR3 coding DNA: TGCAGTGCTAGACGGGATATCGTCTATACCTACGAGCAGTACTTC. Translated, it gives CSARRDIVYTYEQYF.

This clonotype was recorded once. A read error is possible here, since a much larger clone lies one base away. The chain links TRBV24-1 to TRBJ1-5; no clear D gene. This CDR3 has 12 amino acids. Germline-derived CDR1 and CDR2 are KGHDR and SFDVKD. The CDR3 loop reads CATSAPGQPHHF. The CDR3 DNA reads TGTGCCACCAGTGCACCGGGTCAGCCCCATCATTTT.

There are many counts of this clonotype. The chain combines TRBV30 with TRBJ2-2, with 9 bases identical to TRBD1. The CDR3 runs 14 residues. Germline trimming cut 0 bases from V and 5 bases from J; bases unmatched to any gene: 1. The germline V gene has CDR1 GTSNPN and CDR2 SVGIG (reference sequence). CDR3 nucleotides: TGTGCCTGGAGTGTGACAGGGGGGACCGGGGAGCTGTTTTTT. Translated: CAWSVTGGTGELFF.

The CDR3 coding sequence is TGTGCCAGAGCTCGGGACAGGGGGGCTTTATCCTACAATGAGCAGTTCTTC. Protein: CARARDRGALSYNEQFF. V and J are TRBV6-1 and TRBJ2-1; 11 bases align to TRBD1. With 9 bases clipped from V and 1 base from J, the junction kept 11 bases outside the gene matches. Germline V gene data show CDR1 as MNHNS and CDR2 as SASEGT. The CDR3 is made up of 17 amino acids.

Concerning this clonotype: This may be a read error: a much more frequent sequence differs by one nucleotide. This sequence joins TRBV6-2 or TRBV6-3 and TRBJ2-3; TRBD1 is a possible D gene (6 bases). V was pared by 4 bases and J by 2 bases, with 19 bases between. Looked up from germline, CDR1 is MNHEY and CDR2 is SVGEGT. The CDR3 has 17 amino acids. The CDR3 loop reads CASSFIDRFEDTDTQYF. The DNA for the CDR3 is TGTGCCAGCAGTTTCATCGACAGGTTCGAAGACACAGATACGCAGTATTTT.

This clonotype was seen at least ten times. This chain joins TRBV24-1 and TRBJ1-2, with D possibly being TRBD1 (6 bases). The germline CDR1 and CDR2 sequences are KGHDR and SFDVKD. The CDR3 has 14 residues. V gave up 4 bases and J gave up 6 bases, with 14 bases separating them. The CDR3, as DNA: TGTGCCACCAGTGACTCCGGGAGGGGGGATGGCTACACCTTC. Translated: CATSDSGRGDGYTF.

This chain joins TRBV4-1 and TRBJ1-2; possible D gene TRBD1, 5 bases. The CDR3 contains 14 residues. Deletions cut 4 bases from V and 5 bases from J, with 14 bases between. CDR1 and CDR2 from the germline V gene are MGHRA and YSYEKL. The CDR3, as DNA: TGCGCCAGCAGCCGATCCCCGGGGGAATATGGCTACACCTTC. Its translation: CASSRSPGEYGYTF.

The CDR3 DNA reads as TGTGCCTGTAGGAGCCTTGTTGGACAAGACATTCAGTTCTTC. Protein product: CACRSLVGQDIQFF. This sequence joins TRBV6-1 and TRBJ2-4, with D perhaps TRBD1 (5 bases). Judging by the DNA end, TRBJ2-1 fits better; the J call may be wrong. The CDR3 spans 14 residues. Germline CDR1 reads MNHNS; CDR2 reads SASEGT.

A remark on this clonotype: A much larger clone sits a single nucleotide away, making a read error possible. The rearrangement uses TRBV4-3 and TRBJ1-1; 7 nucleotides align to TRBD1. Germline V gene sequence: CDR1 LGHNA, CDR2 YSLEER. With V trimmed by 5 bases and J by 1 base, 7 bases remained unmatched. This CDR3 comprises 15 residues. As DNA, the CDR3 is TGCGCCAGCAGCAGGGCGTACAGGGGGAACACTGAAGCTTTCTTT. Residues: CASSRAYRGNTEAFF.

To note about this clonotype: One end of the junction fails to match germline, which may point to a read error. The J gene is TRBJ1-5, the V gene TRBV7-8, with D perhaps TRBD1 (5 bases). The CDR3 contains 15 residues. Germline V gives CDR1 SGHVS, CDR2 FQNEAQ. The CDR3 protein is CVSSLSWGSGQPQHF. In DNA form, the CDR3 reads TGTGTCAGCAGCTTATCGTGGGGGTCGGGTCAGCCCCAGCATTTT.

CDR3 coding DNA: TGTGCCAGCAGCTCGGACACTAGCAATCAGCCCCAGCATTTT. It translates to CASSSDTSNQPQHF. The chain couples TRBV6-5 to TRBJ1-5, with D perhaps TRBD1 (5 bases). Per germline, CDR1 MNHEY and CDR2 SVGAGI. V was pared by 6 bases and J by 0 bases, with 9 bases between. The CDR3 runs 14 residues.

The chain couples TRBV11-2 to TRBJ2-3; D gene ambiguous. In germline, CDR1 is SGHAT, CDR2 FQNNGV. Trimming shortened V by 1 base and J by 6 bases, and 8 bases separated the two germline ends. This CDR3 comprises 13 residues. This CDR3 reads CASSLARADTQYF. The CDR3 nucleotides are TGTGCCAGCAGCTTAGCTCGGGCCGATACGCAGTATTTT.

Comments on this clonotype: A junction boundary mismatches the germline segment, possibly from a read error. The chain combines TRBV6-5 with TRBJ2-7; the D gene is possibly TRBD1 (6 bases). This CDR3 spans 15 amino acids. Germline V gives CDR1 MNHEY, CDR2 SVGAGI. The CDR3 region is CTSSYLAGVVYEQYF. The CDR3 nucleotides are TGTACCAGCAGTTACCTGGCAGGGGTAGTATACGAGCAGTACTTC.

Points on this clonotype: A read error may produce the germline difference seen at one junction end. Here the CDR3 DNA reads TGCAGTGCCGTATTACTAGCGGGAGGAACAGATACGCATTATTTT. This encodes CSAVLLAGGTDTHYF. The chain carries TRBV20-1 and TRBJ2-3; TRBD2 agrees at 12 bases. The CDR3 loop spans 15 amino acids. Per the germline V gene, CDR1 is DFQATT and CDR2 is SNEGSKA (reference sequence).

A word on this clonotype: This may arise from a read error, as a much more abundant clone is one base away. The chain couples TRBV29-1 to TRBJ2-2, with a weak D call TRBD1 (6 bases). The CDR3 runs 13 residues. CDR1 and CDR2 (germline): SQVTM, ANQGSEA. The CDR3 sequence: CSIDPSGAGELFF. For the CDR3, the DNA is TGCAGCATTGACCCCTCAGGGGCCGGGGAGCTGTTTTTT.

Regarding this clonotype: One base away lies a much larger clone, so this may be a sequencing read error. This chain links TRBV20-1 with TRBJ2-7, with TRBD2 identical over 7 bases. CDR1 and CDR2 from the germline V gene are DFQATT and SNEGSKA (reference sequence). There are 14 residues in the CDR3. With 2 bases clipped from V and 6 bases from J, the junction kept 10 bases outside the gene matches. Here the CDR3 reads CSARSGTKPLEQYF. CDR3 DNA sequence: TGCAGTGCTAGATCCGGGACTAAGCCGCTCGAGCAGTACTTC.